This T cell receptor beta chain was identified in a study of beta chain features in type 1 diabetes. Findings of the study overall: Comparison showed that naive, central memory and Treg TCRB repertoires appeared more similar among patients than among healthy donors. Small HLA sub-analyses could not settle whether HLA shapes TCRB rearrangement.

The entirety of the isolated RNA underwent reverse transcription, so expressed TCRB transcripts were sequenced. Sequenced by immunoSEQ multiplex PCR; TCRdb stores in-frame clones only, minus some. The repertoire consists of roughly 150,000 clones, with 9% to 10% occurring once and the leading ten covering 2.3%. Only a few counts were recorded for this clone. Its antigen is currently unknown. CDR1 is SGHRS and CDR2 is YFSETQ in the germline V gene. This CDR3 region has 14 residues. V trimming: 5 bases; J trimming: 0 bases; junction bases outside the gene matches: 1. J is TRBJ1-1 and V is TRBV5-1; 10 nucleotides align to TRBD1. Sequencing was done on a sample of central memory CD4+ T cells from blood. The TCR originated in a woman aged 18-30 years in good health. The CDR3 DNA follows: TGCGCCAGCAGGGGACAGGGGATGAACACTGAAGCTTTCTTT. It encodes CASRGQGMNTEAFF. Full variable domain (missing parts from reference TRBV5-1 and TRBJ1-1): KAGVTQTPRYLIKTRGQQVTLSCSPISGHRSVSWYQQTPGQGLQFLFEYFSETQRNKGNFPGRFSGRQFSNSRSEMNVSTLELGDSALYLCASRGQGMNTEAFFGQGTRLTVV.